This T cell receptor (beta chain) was documented in a study of T cell responses to AZD1222 COVID-19 vaccine. Study outcomes and limitations: Targets within unmutated variant regions were reportedly found for nearly half of spike-specific TCRs.

The CDR3 consists of 18 residues. Germline V gene lookup returns CDR1 LNHNV and CDR2 YYDKDF (reference sequence). V dropped 0 bases and J dropped 0; count of bases not matched to a gene: 11. The sample holds one count of this clone. The antigen is not known. Sequenced by immunoSEQ multiplex PCR; TCRdb stores in-frame clones only, minus some. The sample includes approximately 70,000 clones, about 91% of them seen just once. This clonotype originated in an adult who received the MenACWY meningococcal vaccine as a control. Sequenced material: peripheral blood, taken 28 days after the second dose of the MenACWY control vaccine. The chain links TRBV15 to TRBJ2-7; 7 nucleotides line up with TRBD2. The CDR3 nucleotides are TGTGCCACCAGCAGAGATCTCAAACGGGGGGTGAGCTCCTACGAGCAGTACTTC. It yields the protein CATSRDLKRGVSSYEQYF. Combining the CDR3 with reference TRBV15 and TRBJ2-7 gives the whole variable domain DAMVIQNPRYQVTQFGKPVTLSCSQTLNHNVMYWYQQKSSQAPKLLFHYYDKDFNNEADTPDNFQSRRPNTSFCFLDIRSPGLGDTAMYLCATSRDLKRGVSSYEQYFGPGTRLTVT.